Given below is one T cell receptor (beta chain) in context. This sample was included in a study of cytomegalovirus exposure and HLA in healthy donors. This CDR3 is 13 amino acids long. The germline V gene encodes CDR1 KGHSH and CDR2 LQKENI. Trimming cost V 3 bases and J 5 bases, with 11 bases left between them. 60 Vbeta and 13 Jbeta primers were used in PCR. Libraries were prepared by immunoSEQ multiplex PCR; TCRdb keeps only in-frame clonotypes and omits some of them. The table lists about 200,000 clones, 75% to 80% of them singletons. This TCR came from a man younger than 30 in good health and CMV-seronegative. The sample was PBMCs. The chain combines TRBV18 with TRBJ2-7, with D possibly TRBD1 on 6 matching bases. CDR3 DNA sequence: TGTGCCAGCTCACCGGGCCAGGGGAACGAGCAGTACTTC. Translating gives CASSPGQGNEQYF.